The entry below describes one T cell receptor (beta chain). The data derive from a study of shared T cell receptors in the human thymus. Germline V CDR1 and CDR2: SGHTA, FQGNSA. CDR3 length: 16 residues. V dropped 4 bases and J dropped 6 bases, with 19 bases sitting between them. Produced via immunoSEQ multiplex PCR; TCRdb's table is partial and in-frame only. The top ten hold around 0.019% of the sample, which has about 400,000 clones, approximately 95% seen once. Input material: thymocytes. This chain links TRBV7-2 with TRBJ2-4, with a weak D call TRBD2 (6 bases). This TCR was recovered from a human donor. CDR3 bases: TGTGCCAGCAGCTATTCAACATGGGCAGCGGGAAACATTCAGTACTTC. Amino acid sequence: CASSYSTWAAGNIQYF. Full variable domain (rest looked up from reference TRBV7-2 and TRBJ2-4): GAGVSQSPSNKVTEKGKDVELRCDPISGHTALYWYRQSLGQGLEFLIYFQGNSAPDKSGLPSDRFSAERTGGSVSTLTIQRTQQEDSAVYLCASSYSTWAAGNIQYFGAGTRLSVL.